Only a few counts were recorded for the clone carrying this TCR beta chain. Germline V gene lookup returns CDR1 MNHEY and CDR2 SMNVEV (reference sequence). Trimming shortened V by 5 bases and J by 4 bases, and 15 bases separated the two germline ends. The CDR3 has 14 residues. TCRdb passed the 5' RACE reads through MiXCR, listing each CDR3 protein once. The data contain under 45,000 distinct CDR3 sequences, approximately 30% of them singletons. This chain uses TRBV27 with TRBJ2-7; D is undetermined. The sequencing sample was made of tumor-infiltrating memory CD4+ T cells sorted from the breast tumor. Subset of the sample: memory CD4+ T cells, CD4+CD45RO+CD25-. The source is a female donor with breast cancer. The chain's CDR3 is CASSPRRAGYEQYF. In nucleotides, the CDR3 is TGTGCCAGCAGTCCCCGACGGGCTGGGTACGAGCAGTACTTC.